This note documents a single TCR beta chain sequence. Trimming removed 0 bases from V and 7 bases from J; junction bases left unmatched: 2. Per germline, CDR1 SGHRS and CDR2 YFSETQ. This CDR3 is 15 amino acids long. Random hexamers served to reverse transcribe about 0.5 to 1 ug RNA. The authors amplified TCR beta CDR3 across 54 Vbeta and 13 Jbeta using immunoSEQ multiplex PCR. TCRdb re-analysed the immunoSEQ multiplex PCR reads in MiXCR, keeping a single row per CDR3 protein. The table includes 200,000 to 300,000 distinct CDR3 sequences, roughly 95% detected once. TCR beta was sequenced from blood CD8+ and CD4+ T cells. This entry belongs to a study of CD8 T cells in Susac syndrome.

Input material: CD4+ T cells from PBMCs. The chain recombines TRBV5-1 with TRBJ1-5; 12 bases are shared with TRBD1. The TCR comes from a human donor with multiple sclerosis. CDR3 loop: CASSLGDRGQQPQHF. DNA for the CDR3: TGCGCCAGCAGCTTGGGGGACAGGGGGCAACAGCCCCAGCATTTT. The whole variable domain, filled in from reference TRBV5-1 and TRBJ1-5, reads KAGVTQTPRYLIKTRGQQVTLSCSPISGHRSVSWYQQTPGQGLQFLFEYFSETQRNKGNFPGRFSGRQFSNSRSEMNVSTLELGDSALYLCASSLGDRGQQPQHFGDGTRLSIL.